The rows below give T cell receptor beta chains drawn from one sample of a study of control samples from healthy donors and cancer patients. Produced via immunoSEQ multiplex PCR; TCRdb's table is partial and in-frame only. The sample includes just under 75,000 clones, over 75% of them seen just once. Sequences were obtained from blood. Receptors were obtained from a woman aged 45-60 years in good health. Both conserved end residues are part of each CDR3. The D gene is left open where the match is weak. Clone size is not always given. Where it is, it says once, few, many or a class for expanded clones.

NA,NA,TRBJ2-1,TRBV12-3/TRBV12-4,CASSQDPWNEQFF,TGTGCCAGCAGCCAGGATCCTTGGAATGAGCAGTTCTTC
TRBD1,NA,TRBJ1-1,TRBV7-9,CASSLRQGDTEAFF,TGTGCCAGCAGCCTAAGACAGGGAGACACTGAAGCTTTCTTT
TRBD1,few,TRBJ1-2,TRBV5-6,CASRSGGTDYGYTF,TGTGCCAGCAGGTCCGGAGGGACAGACTATGGCTACACCTTC
NA,NA,TRBJ2-2,TRBV9,CASSPGGRVGAGELFF,TGTGCCAGCAGCCCAGGAGGTAGGGTGGGTGCCGGGGAGCTGTTTTTT
NA,NA,TRBJ1-4,TRBV6-5,CASSYGGDLNEKLFF,TGTGCCAGCAGTTATGGGGGAGACCTTAATGAAAAACTGTTTTTT
TRBD1,NA,TRBJ2-5,TRBV10-3,CAISERGLETQYF,TGTGCCATCAGTGAGAGGGGGCTAGAGACCCAGTACTTC
NA,NA,TRBJ2-4,TRBV5-6,CASRSYLAKNIQYF,TGTGCCAGCCGGAGTTATCTAGCCAAAAACATTCAGTACTTC
NA,NA,TRBJ1-3,TRBV29-1,CSVERVSFSGNTIYF,TGCAGCGTTGAAAGGGTTAGTTTCTCTGGAAACACCATATATTTT
TRBD1,NA,TRBJ2-1,TRBV15,CATSRDGDRGNEQFF,TGTGCCACCAGCAGAGACGGGGACAGGGGTAATGAGCAGTTCTTC
NA,NA,TRBJ2-7,TRBV5-4,CASSLDPGKYYEQYF,TGTGCCAGCAGCTTGGATCCAGGAAAATACTACGAGCAGTACTTC
TRBD1,NA,TRBJ1-1,TRBV12-5,CASGLPTDRGPNTEAFF,TGTGCTAGTGGTTTGCCGACGGACAGGGGACCGAACACTGAAGCTTTCTTT
NA,NA,TRBJ1-3,TRBV10-1,CASSESVNSGNTIYF,TGCGCCAGCAGTGAGTCGGTGAACTCTGGAAACACCATATATTTT
NA,NA,TRBJ1-6,TRBV10-3,CAISELGRGNSPLHF,TGTGCCATCAGTGAATTGGGCAGAGGCAATTCACCCCTCCACTTT
TRBD1,NA,TRBJ1-2,TRBV5-4,CASSLRDRANYGYTF,TGTGCCAGCAGCTTGAGGGACAGGGCTAACTATGGCTACACCTTC
TRBD1,NA,TRBJ1-4,TRBV5-1,CASSFQGVTRLATNEKLFF,TGCGCCAGCAGCTTTCAGGGGGTAACGCGTCTCGCAACTAATGAAAAACTGTTTTTT
TRBD2,once,TRBJ2-3,TRBV7-3,CASSLNPPGLAGIDTQYF,TGTGCCAGCAGCTTAAATCCTCCGGGACTAGCGGGAATAGATACGCAGTATTTT
NA,NA,TRBJ2-7,TRBV21-1,CAGRTRPFSSYEQYF,TGTGCCGGACGGACTAGGCCCTTTTCCTCCTACGAGCAGTACTTC
NA,NA,TRBJ1-2,TRBV28,CASSFDSRVNYGYTF,TGTGCCAGCAGTTTCGACTCCAGGGTGAACTATGGCTACACCTTC
NA,NA,TRBJ2-3,TRBV4-2,CASSRESRPSRTDTQYF,TGTGCCAGCAGCCGAGAAAGTAGACCCTCCAGGACAGATACGCAGTATTTT
NA,NA,TRBJ1-2,TRBV4-2,CASSQGDPYEGYTF,TGTGCCAGCAGCCAAGGCGATCCCTATGAAGGCTACACCTTC
TRBD1,NA,TRBJ2-2,TRBV7-7,CASSIRGTGELFF,TGTGCTAGCAGCATCAGGGGGACCGGGGAGCTGTTTTTT
TRBD1,NA,TRBJ2-1,TRBV5-1,CASSPDRGRAREQFF,TGCGCCAGCAGCCCGGACAGGGGGCGGGCACGTGAGCAGTTCTTC
NA,NA,TRBJ1-6,TRBV21-1,CASSKGGGRSPLHF,TGTGCCAGCAGCAAAGGGGGGGGTAGGTCACCCCTCCACTTT
TRBD1,NA,TRBJ1-1,TRBV12-5,CASGDYRGRTEAFF,TGTGCTAGTGGGGATTACAGGGGGCGGACTGAAGCTTTCTTT
TRBD1,NA,TRBJ2-7,TRBV5-1,CASSPGLGTGTYEQYF,TGCGCCAGCAGCCCCGGCTTAGGGACAGGGACCTACGAGCAGTACTTC
TRBD1,NA,TRBJ1-3,TRBV6-1,CASSEGDRTSGNTIYF,TGTGCCAGCAGTGAAGGGGACAGGACCTCTGGAAACACCATATATTTT
NA,few,TRBJ2-5,TRBV5-1,CASSLGRGFTETQYF,TGCGCCAGCAGCTTGGGCAGGGGATTTACAGAGACCCAGTACTTC
NA,NA,TRBJ2-7,TRBV19,CASSASHGDYEQYF,TGTGCCAGTAGTGCTTCCCACGGGGACTACGAGCAGTACTTC
TRBD2,once,TRBJ2-1,TRBV5-8,CASSAPGLATDEQFF,TGTGCCAGCAGCGCACCGGGACTAGCGACGGATGAGCAGTTCTTC
TRBD2,NA,TRBJ2-3,TRBV9,CASDPALAGFTDTQYF,TGTGCCAGCGACCCGGCCCTAGCGGGGTTCACAGATACGCAGTATTTT